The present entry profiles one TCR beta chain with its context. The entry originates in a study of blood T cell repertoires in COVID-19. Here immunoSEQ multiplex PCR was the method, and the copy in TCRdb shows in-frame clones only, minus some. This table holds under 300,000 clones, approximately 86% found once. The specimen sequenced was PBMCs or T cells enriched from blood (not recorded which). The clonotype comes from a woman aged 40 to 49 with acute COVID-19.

DNA of the CDR3: TGTGCCAGCAAACATCAACCGAACACTGAAGCTTTCTTT. Translating it yields CASKHQPNTEAFF. V gene TRBV6-5 combines with J gene TRBJ1-1; D is uncertain. With 7 bases removed from V and 1 base from J, the gap between germline ends came to 10 bases. Germline values: CDR1 MNHEY, CDR2 SVGAGI. The CDR3 runs 13 residues.